This TCR beta chain was obtained from a study of patients and donors after allogeneic stem cell transplantation. TCRdb re-analysed the RT-PCR reads in MiXCR, keeping a single row per CDR3 protein. The data show about 28,000 distinct CDR3 sequences, with about 6.5% seen just once and approximately 35% held by the top ten. In the case of this clonotype: The junction shows a germline mismatch at one end, possibly a read error.

The sequenced sample consisted of blood, either unsorted or a sorted T cell fraction (not recorded which). This receptor was taken from a human donor who was either an allogeneic HSCT recipient or a stem cell or donor lymphocyte infusion donor (not recorded which). It is not recorded whose cells these are; they may come from a transplant donor.

DNA of the CDR3: TGTGCCGGCAGCCAAGCCGGGACAGGGTACAATGAGCAGTTCTTC. Its protein is CAGSQAGTGYNEQFF. The chain carries TRBV3-1 and TRBJ2-1; TRBD1 matches at 9 bases. Per germline, CDR1 LGHDT and CDR2 YNNKEL (reference sequence). This CDR3 region has 15 residues.